This TCR beta chain emerged from a study of T cells after yellow fever vaccination. Whole-study context: Preparation of fractions with low cell numbers was performed using SMART-Seq v4 Ultra Low Input.

With respect to this clonotype: Its specificity is not known.

One entry per CDR3 protein, called by TCRdb with MiXCR from the 5' RACE reads. The table has 600,000 to 750,000 distinct CDR3 sequences, approximately 13% seen once. Study conclusions and caveats: Researchers cautioned that FACS-sorted repertoires could harbor abundant clonotypes contaminating from the bulk population.

CDR1 SNHLY and CDR2 FYNNEI come from the germline V gene. V was pared by 6 bases and J by 5 bases, with 19 bases between. This CDR3 has 16 amino acids. The origin of this receptor is a man between 25 and 39 years old who received the YFV17D yellow fever vaccine. This chain links TRBV2 with TRBJ2-2; perhaps TRBD2 as D (6 bases). The sample here was PBMCs, taken on the day of the yellow fever booster vaccination. The CDR3 here is CASRNYRDSGTGELFF. CDR3 in DNA: TGTGCCAGCAGGAATTATCGAGACAGCGGGACCGGGGAGCTGTTTTTT.